This TCR beta chain was sequenced in a study of T cell responses to AZD1222 COVID-19 vaccine. Study-level points and caveats: After the peak T cell response, and only then, were repertoires sampled. Rises in breadth and depth of Spike-specific TCRs came after two AZD1222 doses. Donors were largely white British and mainly female; clonal diversity was possibly underestimated.

V was trimmed by 7 bases and J by 7 bases, leaving 11 bases between them. Germline loops: CDR1 SGHNT, CDR2 YYREEE (reference sequence). CDR3 length equals 11 residues. Regarding this clone: The antigen is unknown.

The protocol was immunoSEQ multiplex PCR, while the TCRdb copy is restricted to in-frame clones and leaves out a portion. The sample carries 140,000 to 150,000 clones, around 92% recorded once. The sequenced sample was peripheral blood, obtained after recovery from COVID-19. This sequence joins TRBV5-4 and TRBJ1-1; possible D gene TRBD1, 5 bases. The sequence was collected from an adult who had recovered from COVID-19. CDR3 coding DNA: TGTGCCAGCGTCGGGGGGAGTGAAGCTTTCTTT. It is translated as CASVGGSEAFF. Full variable domain (missing parts from reference TRBV5-4 and TRBJ1-1): ETGVTQSPTHLIKTRGQQVTLRCSSQSGHNTVSWYQQALGQGPQFIFQYYREEENGRGNFPPRFSGLQFPNYSSELNVNALELDDSALYLCASVGGSEAFFGQGTRLTVV.